One and the same sample provided the 6 T cell receptor beta chains below, sequenced in a study of blood T cell repertoires in COVID-19. The assay was immunoSEQ multiplex PCR, and TCRdb's table has in-frame clones only and misses some. The repertoire holds about 150,000 clones, with around four fifths as singletons. Sequences were obtained from PBMCs or T cells enriched from blood (not recorded which). The receptor source for this set is a man between 65 and 85 years old who had been exposed to COVID-19.

The rearrangement joins TRBV7-9 to TRBJ2-3, with TRBD2 matching over 8 bases. Germline V gene lookup returns CDR1 SEHNR and CDR2 FQNEAQ (reference sequence). Trimming removed 2 bases from V and 0 bases from J; junction bases left unmatched: 7. The CDR3 extends over 17 amino acids. CDR3 nucleotides: TGTGCCAGCAGCTTACATTTGCCTAGCGGGAGCACAGATACGCAGTATTTT. Protein sequence: CASSLHLPSGSTDTQYF.

The rearrangement links TRBV4-2 to TRBJ2-5, with a weak D call TRBD2 (5 bases). Trimming left V 1 base short and J 5 bases short, with 14 bases between. The germline CDR1 and CDR2 sequences are LGHNA and YNFKEQ. The CDR3 spans 15 residues. CDR3: CASSQAFSGLETQYF. The CDR3 DNA sequence: TGTGCCAGCAGCCAAGCCTTCTCGGGGTTGGAGACCCAGTACTTC.

This clone occurred once. The chain is built from TRBV6-5 and TRBJ1-4; D unclear. Per germline, CDR1 MNHEY and CDR2 SVGAGI. V gave up 2 bases and J gave up 7 bases, with 8 bases separating them. CDR3 length equals 13 residues. DNA of the CDR3: TGTGCCAGCAGTTACGCGGGGATTGAAAAACTGTTTTTT. Its protein product is CASSYAGIEKLFF.

The rearrangement links TRBV7-2 to TRBJ1-6; the D is unclear. The CDR3 contains 15 residues. Trimming left V 1 base short and J 10 bases short, with 14 bases between. Germline V gene lookup returns CDR1 SGHTA and CDR2 FQGNSA. In nucleotides, the CDR3 is TGTGCCAGCAGCTTAGTGGGCCAGGTACGATCACCCCTCCACTTT. This encodes CASSLVGQVRSPLHF.

This chain links TRBV18 with TRBJ2-1, with a tentative D call TRBD1 (6 bases). The CDR3 totals 13 residues. In germline, CDR1 is KGHSH, CDR2 LQKENI. With 5 bases removed from V and 6 bases from J, the gap between germline ends came to 11 bases. The CDR3 coding sequence is TGTGCCAGCTCAGACGGGACAACCAATGAGCAGTTCTTC. It encodes CASSDGTTNEQFF.

The chain carries TRBV10-3 and TRBJ2-5; 7 bases agree with TRBD1. The J segment lost 6 bases and the V segment lost 6 bases, leaving 10 bases of the junction unmatched. Germline loops: CDR1 ENHRY, CDR2 SYGVKD. There are 14 residues in the CDR3. The CDR3 nucleotides read TGTGCCATCAGGGGGACAGCAGAGAAAAAGACCCAGTACTTC. Translating it yields CAIRGTAEKKTQYF.